This is a list of T cell receptor beta chains from one sample in a study of blood T cell repertoires in COVID-19. Profiling relied on immunoSEQ multiplex PCR, and the TCRdb table lists in-frame clones only, not all of them. The repertoire has some 250,000 clones, 70% to 90% of them found once; the top ten carry 1.9%. The material sequenced was PBMCs or T cells enriched from blood (not recorded which). The receptors were gathered from a woman between 50 and 59 years old who had recovered from COVID-19. CDR3s include the opening cysteine and the closing phenylalanine or tryptophan. A D gene is named only where the DNA matches it firmly.

len: 14; d_gene: -; v_gene: TRBV5-1; CDR3aa: CASSLVGQDTEAFF
len: 14; d_gene: TRBD1; v_gene: TRBV4-1; CDR3aa: CASSQGTGLGEQYF
len: 13; d_gene: -; v_gene: TRBV12-5; CDR3aa: CASGQGFNQPQHF
len: 13; d_gene: -; v_gene: TRBV5-1; CDR3aa: CASSFGGYNEQFF
len: 15; d_gene: TRBD2; v_gene: TRBV6-5; CDR3aa: CASSFTSGSVYEQYF
len: 14; d_gene: -; v_gene: TRBV5-4; CDR3aa: CASSSPGTNEKLFF
len: 15; d_gene: -; v_gene: TRBV25-1; CDR3aa: CASRGRRSSTDTQYF
len: 15; d_gene: TRBD1; v_gene: TRBV7-8; CDR3aa: CASREGQGSGQPQHF
len: 14; d_gene: -; v_gene: TRBV6-5; CDR3aa: CASTRGAGQETQYF
len: 11; d_gene: -; v_gene: TRBV5-1; CDR3aa: CASSFSNEQFF
len: 16; d_gene: -; v_gene: TRBV11-1; CDR3aa: CASSLDNGEGFVEAFF
len: 13; d_gene: -; v_gene: TRBV7-2; CDR3aa: CASSLGLVGEQFF
len: 14; d_gene: TRBD1; v_gene: TRBV27; CDR3aa: CASSDRDNTGELFF
len: 15; d_gene: -; v_gene: TRBV6-5; CDR3aa: CASSSRTSTNEKLFF
len: 15; d_gene: TRBD1; v_gene: TRBV19; CDR3aa: CASSRTGTGLYEQYF
len: 12; d_gene: -; v_gene: TRBV5-8; CDR3aa: CAGGHAGNTIYF
len: 15; d_gene: -; v_gene: TRBV5-6; CDR3aa: CASSFVQGKNEKLFF
len: 17; d_gene: TRBD1; v_gene: TRBV25-1; CDR3aa: CASSEDWTGQGAREQYF
len: 18; d_gene: -; v_gene: TRBV28; CDR3aa: CASSSPPRTDLNPWGFTF
len: 12; d_gene: -; v_gene: TRBV6-5; CDR3aa: CASSRDNSPLHF
len: 15; d_gene: TRBD1; v_gene: TRBV5-6; CDR3aa: CASSPFSTGGHEQYF
len: 14; d_gene: TRBD1; v_gene: TRBV19; CDR3aa: CASIRTGSDYGYTF
len: 14; d_gene: -; v_gene: TRBV11-2; CDR3aa: CASSSPQATETQYF
len: 13; d_gene: TRBD1; v_gene: TRBV27; CDR3aa: CASSHTGAGELFF
len: 15; d_gene: -; v_gene: TRBV27; CDR3aa: CASSTRRESSYEQYF
len: 15; d_gene: TRBD1; v_gene: TRBV7-9; CDR3aa: CASSPKTGGSYEQYF
len: 14; d_gene: TRBD1; v_gene: TRBV5-1; CDR3aa: CASSWEQGAYEQYF
len: 15; d_gene: TRBD1; v_gene: TRBV19; CDR3aa: CASSMGQTMNTEAFF
len: 16; d_gene: TRBD2; v_gene: TRBV24-1; CDR3aa: CATSDYLRGGTDTQYF
len: 15; d_gene: -; v_gene: TRBV6-1; CDR3aa: CASSEGEASTYEQYF
len: 17; d_gene: TRBD2; v_gene: TRBV19; CDR3aa: CASSIVYGGGPRNEQFF
len: 16; d_gene: TRBD1; v_gene: TRBV6-5; CDR3aa: CASSYVQGPTLGEQFF
len: 13; d_gene: TRBD1; v_gene: TRBV10-2; CDR3aa: CASTWDSGNTIYF
len: 16; d_gene: TRBD2; v_gene: TRBV3-1/TRBV3-2; CDR3aa: CASSRGTSGIYNEQFF
len: 15; d_gene: -; v_gene: TRBV6-4; CDR3aa: CASSTDRIRNSPLHF
len: 15; d_gene: TRBD1; v_gene: TRBV3-1/TRBV3-2; CDR3aa: CASSQDHGQGREQYF
len: 15; d_gene: TRBD2; v_gene: TRBV5-4; CDR3aa: CASSTPGTSGSEQYF
len: 14; d_gene: TRBD1; v_gene: TRBV2; CDR3aa: CASSVTGGDTEAFF
len: 12; d_gene: -; v_gene: TRBV25-1; CDR3aa: CASGGISYEQYF
len: 14; d_gene: TRBD1; v_gene: TRBV28; CDR3aa: CASKGTATNEKLFF
len: 13; d_gene: -; v_gene: TRBV5-6; CDR3aa: CASSPDTNYGYTF
len: 14; d_gene: -; v_gene: TRBV6-5; CDR3aa: CASRWEGRGTEAFF
len: 14; d_gene: TRBD1; v_gene: TRBV5-4; CDR3aa: CASSLDRGSYEQYF
len: 16; d_gene: TRBD1; v_gene: TRBV24-1; CDR3aa: CATSDTGQGNQETQYF
len: 16; d_gene: TRBD2; v_gene: TRBV28; CDR3aa: CASSLPGLAGVVEQFF
len: 15; d_gene: -; v_gene: TRBV7-9; CDR3aa: CASSQRAGGNTEAFF
len: 14; d_gene: -; v_gene: TRBV4-2; CDR3aa: CASSHVDYAGELFF
len: 15; d_gene: TRBD1; v_gene: TRBV7-9; CDR3aa: CASSVGTGYPGELFF
len: 15; d_gene: TRBD2; v_gene: TRBV5-4; CDR3aa: CASSLASGRSYEQYF
len: 15; d_gene: -; v_gene: TRBV4-2; CDR3aa: CASSQEAGLVSPLHF
len: 13; d_gene: TRBD2; v_gene: TRBV29-1; CDR3aa: CSVPGRGGNEQFF
len: 15; d_gene: -; v_gene: TRBV27; CDR3aa: CASSLNRAMNTEAFF
len: 16; d_gene: -; v_gene: TRBV15; CDR3aa: CATSRVIGGGRGEQYF